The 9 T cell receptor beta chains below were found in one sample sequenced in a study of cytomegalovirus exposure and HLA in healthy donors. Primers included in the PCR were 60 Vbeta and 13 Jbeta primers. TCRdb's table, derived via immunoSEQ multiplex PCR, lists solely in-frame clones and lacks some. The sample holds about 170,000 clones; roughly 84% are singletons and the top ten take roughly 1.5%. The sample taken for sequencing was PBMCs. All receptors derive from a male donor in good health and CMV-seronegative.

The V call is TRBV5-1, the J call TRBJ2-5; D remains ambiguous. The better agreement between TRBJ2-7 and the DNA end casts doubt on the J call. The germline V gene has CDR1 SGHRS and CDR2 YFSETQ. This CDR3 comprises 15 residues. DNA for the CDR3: TGCGCCAGCAGCTTGGTCACAGAAATCCCCTACGAGCAGTACTTC. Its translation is CASSLVTEIPYEQYF.

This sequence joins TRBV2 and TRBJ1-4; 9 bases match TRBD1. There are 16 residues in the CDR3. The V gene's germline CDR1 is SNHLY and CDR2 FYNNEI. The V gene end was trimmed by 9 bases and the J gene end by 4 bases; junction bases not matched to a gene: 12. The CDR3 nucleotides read TGTGCCAGTGCCCGGGACAGGGTCGCGGGTAATGAAAAACTGTTTTTT. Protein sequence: CASARDRVAGNEKLFF.

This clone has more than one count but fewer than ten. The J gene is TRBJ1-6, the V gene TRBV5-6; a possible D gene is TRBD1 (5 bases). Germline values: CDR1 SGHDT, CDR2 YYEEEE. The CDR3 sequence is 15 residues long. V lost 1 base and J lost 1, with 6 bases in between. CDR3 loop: CASSLSGSYNSPLHF. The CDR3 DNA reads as TGTGCCAGCAGCTTGTCAGGGTCCTATAATTCACCCCTCCACTTT.

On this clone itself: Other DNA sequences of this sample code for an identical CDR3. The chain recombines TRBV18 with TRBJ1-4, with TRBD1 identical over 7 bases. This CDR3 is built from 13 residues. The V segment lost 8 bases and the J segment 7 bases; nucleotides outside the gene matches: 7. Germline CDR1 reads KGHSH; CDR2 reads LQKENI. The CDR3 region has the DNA TGTGCCAGCCGACAGGGATTCTTTGAAAAACTGTTTTTT. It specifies CASRQGFFEKLFF. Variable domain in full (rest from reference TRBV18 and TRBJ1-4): NAGVMQNPRHLVRRRGQEARLRCSPMKGHSHVYWYRQLPEEGLKFMVYLQKENIIDESGMPKERFSAEFPKEGPSILRIQQVVRGDSAAYFCASRQGFFEKLFFGSGTQLSVL.

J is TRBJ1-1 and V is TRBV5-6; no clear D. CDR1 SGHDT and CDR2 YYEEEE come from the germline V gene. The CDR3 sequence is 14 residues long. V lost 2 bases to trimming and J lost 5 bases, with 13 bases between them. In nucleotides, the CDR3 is TGTGCCAGCAGCTTTCTCGGAGCTGGGACTGAAGCTTTCTTT. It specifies CASSFLGAGTEAFF.

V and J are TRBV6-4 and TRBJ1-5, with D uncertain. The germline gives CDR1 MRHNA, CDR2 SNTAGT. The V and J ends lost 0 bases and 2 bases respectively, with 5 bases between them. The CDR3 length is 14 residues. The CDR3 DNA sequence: TGTGCCAGCAGTGACTCGGCGGGCAATCAGCCCCAGCATTTT. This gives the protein CASSDSAGNQPQHF.

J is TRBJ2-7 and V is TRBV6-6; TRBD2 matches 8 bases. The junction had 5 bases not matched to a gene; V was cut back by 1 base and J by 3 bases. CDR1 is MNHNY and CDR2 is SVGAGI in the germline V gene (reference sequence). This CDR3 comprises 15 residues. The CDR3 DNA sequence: TGTGCCAGCAGTTACTATGGCGGGAGGAACTACGAGCAGTACTTC. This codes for CASSYYGGRNYEQYF.

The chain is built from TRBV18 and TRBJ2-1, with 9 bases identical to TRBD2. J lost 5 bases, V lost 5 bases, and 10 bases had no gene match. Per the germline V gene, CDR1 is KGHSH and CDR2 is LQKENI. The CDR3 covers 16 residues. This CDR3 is CASSGLAGLADNEQFF. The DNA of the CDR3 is TGTGCCAGCTCAGGGCTAGCGGGGTTGGCTGACAATGAGCAGTTCTTC.

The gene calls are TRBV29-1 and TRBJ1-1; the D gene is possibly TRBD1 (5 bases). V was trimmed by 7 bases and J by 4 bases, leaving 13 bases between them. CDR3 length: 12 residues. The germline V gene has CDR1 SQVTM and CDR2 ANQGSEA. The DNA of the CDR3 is TGCAGCGCCCGACAGTGGGGCACTGAAGCTTTCTTT. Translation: CSARQWGTEAFF.